Listed below are T cell receptor beta chains from one sample, sequenced in a study of cytomegalovirus exposure and HLA in healthy donors. Clones were sequenced by immunoSEQ multiplex PCR, and TCRdb holds only the in-frame ones, with some missing. The data hold some 130,000 clones, with 66% observed a single time. Source material: PBMCs. Every receptor here comes from a human donor in good health. The CDR3 runs from the conserved cysteine through the conserved F or W. Fields, in order: J gene, D gene, clone size, V gene, CDR3 protein, CDR3 DNA. D genes are given only for firm matches. Expanded clones are given a class, and other clones once, few, many or no size at all.

>TRBJ2-2|TRBD2|-|TRBV5-1
CASSLTQSGGTGELFF
TGCGCCAGCAGCTTGACGCAATCGGGGGGCACCGGGGAGCTGTTTTTT
>TRBJ2-7|TRBD2|-|TRBV5-1
CASSPGAGGLTYEQYF
TGCGCCAGCAGCCCAGGGGCGGGAGGCCTTACCTACGAGCAGTACTTC
>TRBJ2-6|-|-|TRBV28
CATGGGTGSGANVLTF
TGTGCCACCGGGGGAGGAACCGGGTCTGGGGCCAACGTCCTGACTTTC
>TRBJ2-7|-|-|TRBV7-8
CASSPGTYEQYF
TGTGCCAGCAGCCCCGGGACCTACGAGCAGTACTTC
>TRBJ1-1|-|-|TRBV5-4
CASSLPLQGGTEAFF
TGTGCCAGCAGCTTACCCCTACAGGGCGGCACTGAAGCTTTCTTT
>TRBJ1-2|-|-|TRBV28
CASRTSTPPREYGYTF
TGTGCCAGCAGAACCTCTACCCCGCCCCGAGAGTATGGCTACACCTTC
>TRBJ2-7|-|-|TRBV5-1
CASSRAGTVEQYF
TGCGCCAGCAGTCGGGCGGGGACAGTCGAGCAGTACTTC
>TRBJ2-5|TRBD1|-|TRBV18
CASSSGTGRQETQYF
TGTGCCAGCTCATCCGGGACAGGGAGACAAGAGACCCAGTACTTC
>TRBJ2-7|TRBD2|once|TRBV27
CASSPRTSGGQYEQYF
TGTGCCAGCAGTCCCCGGACTAGCGGGGGACAATACGAGCAGTACTTC
>TRBJ1-1|-|-|TRBV28
CASRIFLRRGTEAFF
TGTGCCAGCAGGATCTTCTTGCGTCGAGGGACTGAAGCTTTCTTT
>TRBJ2-2|-|-|TRBV7-2
CASSLEVAGAGELFF
TGTGCCAGCAGCTTAGAGGTAGCCGGGGCCGGGGAGCTGTTTTTT
>TRBJ2-2|-|-|TRBV5-6
CASWAANTGELFF
TGTGCCAGCTGGGCAGCGAACACCGGGGAGCTGTTTTTT
>TRBJ1-5|-|-|TRBV15
CATSREGVDQPQHF
TGTGCCACCAGCAGAGAAGGGGTAGACCAGCCCCAGCATTTT
>TRBJ2-1|-|few|TRBV5-1
CASSLVFGYNEQFF
TGCGCCAGCAGCTTGGTTTTCGGCTACAATGAGCAGTTCTTC
>TRBJ2-5|-|-|TRBV5-1
CASSVGFGGETQYF
TGCGCCAGCAGCGTCGGGTTTGGGGGGGAGACCCAGTACTTC
>TRBJ2-1|TRBD2|once|TRBV7-2
CASSLVGLAGGYNEQFF
TGTGCCAGCAGCTTAGTCGGACTAGCGGGCGGGTACAATGAGCAGTTCTTC
>TRBJ2-7|-|-|TRBV6-6
CASKEAGRPNSYEQYF
TGTGCCAGCAAGGAGGCCGGCAGGCCTAACTCCTACGAGCAGTACTTC
>TRBJ1-1|TRBD1|-|TRBV18
CASSPDRANTEAFF
TGTGCCAGCTCCCCGGACAGGGCGAACACTGAAGCTTTCTTT
>TRBJ1-4|-|-|TRBV4-3
CASSQDERPRGEKLFF
TGCGCCAGCAGCCAAGATGAGCGGCCCCGAGGTGAAAAACTGTTTTTT
>TRBJ2-1|TRBD2|-|TRBV9
CASSFSGSPLIEQFF
TGTGCCAGCAGCTTTAGCGGGAGTCCCCTTATTGAGCAGTTCTTC
>TRBJ1-5|-|-|TRBV5-4
CASSRGGVLGGNQPQHF
TGTGCCAGCAGCCGTGGAGGAGTTCTAGGCGGCAATCAGCCCCAGCATTTT
>TRBJ1-5|TRBD1|-|TRBV18
CASSPTGAGVFNQPQHF
TGTGCCAGCTCACCTACAGGGGCCGGCGTTTTCAATCAGCCCCAGCATTTT
>TRBJ2-7|-|-|TRBV19
CASSIGGGSYEQYF
TGTGCCAGTAGTATCGGGGGTGGATCCTACGAGCAGTACTTC
>TRBJ2-3|-|-|TRBV28
CASSLIPRDTQYF
TGTGCCAGCAGTTTAATCCCGCGGGATACGCAGTATTTT
>TRBJ2-2|TRBD2|-|TRBV5-4
CASSSGTSGMTAGELFF
TGTGCCAGCAGCTCCGGGACTAGCGGGATGACGGCCGGGGAGCTGTTTTTT
>TRBJ2-1|-|few|TRBV7-9
CASSLARNSGQQFF
TGTGCCAGCAGCTTAGCGCGGAATAGCGGCCAGCAGTTCTTC
>TRBJ2-1|TRBD2|-|TRBV5-4
CASSKPGTSYNEQFF
TGTGCCAGCAGCAAGCCTGGGACTAGTTACAATGAGCAGTTCTTC
>TRBJ2-7|TRBD1|-|TRBV6-1
CASRGTVYEQYF
TGTGCCAGCAGGGGGACAGTCTACGAGCAGTACTTC
>TRBJ1-2|-|once|TRBV9
CASSVEAGPYGYTF
TGTGCCAGCAGCGTAGAAGCGGGCCCCTATGGCTACACCTTC
>TRBJ2-7|TRBD1|few|TRBV29-1
CSVEGDRVDEQYF
TGCAGCGTTGAAGGTGACAGGGTAGACGAGCAGTACTTC
>TRBJ2-1|TRBD2|-|TRBV11-2
CASSKLAGGTIPDEQFF
TGTGCCAGCAGCAAACTAGCGGGAGGGACTATTCCCGATGAGCAGTTCTTC
>TRBJ2-1|TRBD2|few|TRBV9
CASSVGGTSGGSYNEQFF
TGTGCCAGCAGCGTAGGAGGGACTAGCGGGGGATCCTACAATGAGCAGTTCTTC
>TRBJ2-2|TRBD2|once|TRBV10-3
CAIRELAGGTGELFF
TGTGCCATCAGGGAACTAGCGGGAGGTACCGGGGAGCTGTTTTTT
>TRBJ2-3|-|-|TRBV27
CASSFGYGLPKSTDTQYF
TGTGCCAGCAGTTTCGGCTACGGACTTCCTAAATCCACAGATACGCAGTATTTT
>TRBJ2-1|-|-|TRBV11-1
CASSLLSDRNNEQFF
TGTGCCAGCAGCTTGTTGTCGGACAGAAACAATGAGCAGTTCTTC
>TRBJ2-4|-|-|TRBV6-1
CASSDDERRGKNIQYF
TGTGCCAGCAGTGACGACGAAAGGAGGGGCAAAAACATTCAGTACTTC
>TRBJ2-7|-|-|TRBV2
CASSGDSWAYEQYF
TGTGCCAGCAGTGGTGACAGTTGGGCCTACGAGCAGTACTTC
>TRBJ1-5|TRBD1|-|TRBV7-2
CASSPRTGPSYSNQPQHF
TGTGCCAGCAGCCCCCGGACAGGACCTAGCTATAGCAATCAGCCCCAGCATTTT
>TRBJ1-4|-|-|TRBV6-1
CASSLDREKLFF
TGTGCCAGCAGCCTCGACAGGGAAAAACTGTTTTTT
>TRBJ2-7|-|-|TRBV11-3
CASSPVATGHYEQYF
TGTGCCAGCAGCCCCGTCGCGACAGGTCACTACGAGCAGTACTTC
>TRBJ2-1|TRBD2|-|TRBV19
CASSTLTEFSGGVQYNEQFF
TGTGCCAGTAGTACCTTGACAGAATTTAGCGGGGGGGTCCAATACAATGAGCAGTTCTTC
>TRBJ1-5|-|once|TRBV5-4
CASSLGLGGQPQHF
TGTGCCAGCAGCCTGGGGTTGGGGGGTCAGCCCCAGCATTTT